Listed below are T cell receptor beta chains from one sample, sequenced in a study of cytomegalovirus exposure and HLA in healthy donors. The data were produced by immunoSEQ multiplex PCR, yet TCRdb's version contains in-frame clones alone and is incomplete. The sample totals roughly 53,000 clones; its top ten clones hold approximately 13%. Sequenced material: PBMCs. Receptor source: a man aged 18 to 30 in good health and CMV-seropositive. CDR3s include the opening cysteine and the closing phenylalanine or tryptophan.

j_call: TRBJ2-5
v_call: TRBV2
cdr3_aa: CASAPTVAGWETQYF

j_call: TRBJ2-7
v_call: TRBV18
cdr3_aa: CASSPRGLFPYEQYF

j_call: TRBJ2-1
v_call: TRBV7-3
cdr3_aa: CASSGQGAGEQFF

j_call: TRBJ1-2
v_call: TRBV14
cdr3_aa: CASSQLTGWIGYTF

j_call: TRBJ2-5
v_call: TRBV30
cdr3_aa: CAGQRGETQYF

j_call: TRBJ1-2
v_call: TRBV27
cdr3_aa: CASSSYRGRGRSDYGYTF

j_call: TRBJ2-3
v_call: TRBV11-3
cdr3_aa: CASSLDYRDRASTDTQYF

j_call: TRBJ2-4
v_call: TRBV5-1
cdr3_aa: CASSLEGGLGDIQYF

j_call: TRBJ1-1
v_call: TRBV29-1
cdr3_aa: CSVLVQAGTEAFF

j_call: TRBJ2-1
v_call: TRBV6-4
cdr3_aa: CASSGLPGNEQFF

j_call: TRBJ2-3
v_call: TRBV19
cdr3_aa: CASSSGRLPDTQYF

j_call: TRBJ1-1
v_call: TRBV27
cdr3_aa: CASSSFQQGTNTEAFF

j_call: TRBJ2-7
v_call: TRBV21-1
cdr3_aa: CASSKDVHLTAYEQYF

j_call: TRBJ1-3
v_call: TRBV28
cdr3_aa: CASGRTGGGNTIYF

j_call: TRBJ2-2
v_call: TRBV5-1
cdr3_aa: CASSLVIRFGSGELFF

j_call: TRBJ1-1
v_call: TRBV29-1
cdr3_aa: CSVWPGLNTEAFF

j_call: TRBJ2-5
v_call: TRBV5-1
cdr3_aa: CASRKQGIQETQYF

j_call: TRBJ1-5
v_call: TRBV28
cdr3_aa: CASSFRDSVLYSNQPQHF

j_call: TRBJ2-7
v_call: TRBV28
cdr3_aa: CASSVTGLRTYEQYF

j_call: TRBJ1-2
v_call: TRBV2
cdr3_aa: CASSAPGTENGYTF

j_call: TRBJ2-7
v_call: TRBV2
cdr3_aa: CASSIGGYEQYF

j_call: TRBJ1-1
v_call: TRBV5-1
cdr3_aa: CASRPGTGIEAFF

j_call: TRBJ2-1
v_call: TRBV30
cdr3_aa: CAWTQASAYNEQFF

j_call: TRBJ1-1
v_call: TRBV5-5
cdr3_aa: CASSFAQGARTEAFF

j_call: TRBJ2-2
v_call: TRBV7-9
cdr3_aa: CASSKQNTGELFF

j_call: TRBJ2-7
v_call: TRBV10-1
cdr3_aa: CASTAGAYEQYF

j_call: TRBJ1-2
v_call: TRBV5-1
cdr3_aa: CASSLTTGAYGYTF

j_call: TRBJ2-5
v_call: TRBV25-1
cdr3_aa: CASSEGRGGSQETQYF

j_call: TRBJ1-2
v_call: TRBV30
cdr3_aa: CAGIDRTNYGYTF

j_call: TRBJ2-3
v_call: TRBV9
cdr3_aa: CASSVGQGADTQYF

j_call: TRBJ2-2
v_call: TRBV5-1
cdr3_aa: CASKIYGGAGELFF

j_call: TRBJ2-7
v_call: TRBV7-6
cdr3_aa: CASSQAGGPSHEQYF

j_call: TRBJ1-1
v_call: TRBV6-1
cdr3_aa: CASRGQERFTEAFF

j_call: TRBJ1-5
v_call: TRBV19
cdr3_aa: CASSGTGGGQPQHF

j_call: TRBJ1-2
v_call: TRBV5-1
cdr3_aa: CASSLGQGYYGYTF

j_call: TRBJ2-1
v_call: TRBV9
cdr3_aa: CASSADPSSYNEQFF

j_call: TRBJ2-5
v_call: TRBV9
cdr3_aa: CASSPLAGGGWTQYF

j_call: TRBJ2-3
v_call: TRBV29-1
cdr3_aa: CSGILSGYDTQYF

j_call: TRBJ2-1
v_call: TRBV10-1
cdr3_aa: CASSDRSGRYSEQFF

j_call: TRBJ2-1
v_call: TRBV11-3
cdr3_aa: CASLDGRAGENEQFF

j_call: TRBJ2-2
v_call: TRBV29-1
cdr3_aa: CSVARRGTGELFF

j_call: TRBJ2-7
v_call: TRBV6-1
cdr3_aa: CAVGRTLSSYEQYF